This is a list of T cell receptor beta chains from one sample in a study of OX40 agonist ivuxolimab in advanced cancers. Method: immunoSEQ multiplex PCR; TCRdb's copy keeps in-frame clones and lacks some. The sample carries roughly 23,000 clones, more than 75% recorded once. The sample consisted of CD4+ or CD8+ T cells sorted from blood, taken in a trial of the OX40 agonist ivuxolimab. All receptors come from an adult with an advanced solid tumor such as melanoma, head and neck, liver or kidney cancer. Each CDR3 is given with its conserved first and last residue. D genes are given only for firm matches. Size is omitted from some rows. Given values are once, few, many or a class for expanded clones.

CDR3nt: TGTGCCACCAGCAGAGATCGGGCGAACACTGAAGCTTTCTTT; CDR3aa: CATSRDRANTEAFF; d_gene: .; len: 14; v_gene: TRBV15; abundance: .; j_gene: TRBJ1-1
CDR3nt: TGTGCCAGCAGCTTGGGCTCCGGGGAGCTGTTTTTT; CDR3aa: CASSLGSGELFF; d_gene: .; len: 12; v_gene: TRBV7-6; abundance: .; j_gene: TRBJ2-2
CDR3nt: TGTGCCAGCAGTGAAAGCGCCGGCACAGATACGCAGTATTTT; CDR3aa: CASSESAGTDTQYF; d_gene: .; len: 14; v_gene: TRBV6-1; abundance: .; j_gene: TRBJ2-3
CDR3nt: TGTGCCAGCCTTACAGGGTCAGATACGCAGTATTTT; CDR3aa: CASLTGSDTQYF; d_gene: .; len: 12; v_gene: TRBV6-5; abundance: .; j_gene: TRBJ2-3
CDR3nt: TGTGCCAGCAGCCCCCGGACAGGGATCTACGAGCAGTACTTC; CDR3aa: CASSPRTGIYEQYF; d_gene: TRBD1; len: 14; v_gene: TRBV9; abundance: .; j_gene: TRBJ2-7
CDR3nt: TGTGCCAGCAGTTTAGCAGGGAACGAGCAGTACTTC; CDR3aa: CASSLAGNEQYF; d_gene: .; len: 12; v_gene: TRBV27; abundance: .; j_gene: TRBJ2-7
CDR3nt: TGTGCCAGCAGCTTGGGTAGCGGGGGCGATGAGCAGTTCTTC; CDR3aa: CASSLGSGGDEQFF; d_gene: TRBD2; len: 14; v_gene: TRBV5-8; abundance: .; j_gene: TRBJ2-1
CDR3nt: TGTGCCAGTAGTATAGCGCCAGGTTATTCAGAGACCCAGTACTTC; CDR3aa: CASSIAPGYSETQYF; d_gene: .; len: 15; v_gene: TRBV19; abundance: .; j_gene: TRBJ2-5
CDR3nt: TGCAGTGCGGGGTCTGGAAACACCATATATTTT; CDR3aa: CSAGSGNTIYF; d_gene: .; len: 11; v_gene: TRBV20-1; abundance: .; j_gene: TRBJ1-3
CDR3nt: TGTGCCAGCAGCCAAGACGCTGCCGGGGGATCAGATACGCAGTATTTT; CDR3aa: CASSQDAAGGSDTQYF; d_gene: .; len: 16; v_gene: TRBV4-2; abundance: .; j_gene: TRBJ2-3
CDR3nt: TGTGCCAGTAGTATAGTCAGGGGTTACAATCAGCCCCAGCATTTT; CDR3aa: CASSIVRGYNQPQHF; d_gene: .; len: 15; v_gene: TRBV19; abundance: .; j_gene: TRBJ1-5
CDR3nt: TGTGCCAGCAGCTCACCCCTCAACACCGGGGAGCTGTTTTTT; CDR3aa: CASSSPLNTGELFF; d_gene: .; len: 14; v_gene: TRBV11-3; abundance: .; j_gene: TRBJ2-2
CDR3nt: TGCAGCGTTGAGACAGGGGACACTGAAGCTTTCTTT; CDR3aa: CSVETGDTEAFF; d_gene: TRBD1; len: 12; v_gene: TRBV29-1; abundance: .; j_gene: TRBJ1-1
CDR3nt: TGTGCCAGCAGTTTATCCTGGACCAGCACTGAAGCTTTCTTT; CDR3aa: CASSLSWTSTEAFF; d_gene: .; len: 14; v_gene: TRBV27; abundance: .; j_gene: TRBJ1-1
CDR3nt: TGCGCCAGCAGCCTTGGCAATGAGCAGTTCTTC; CDR3aa: CASSLGNEQFF; d_gene: .; len: 11; v_gene: TRBV4-1; abundance: .; j_gene: TRBJ2-1
CDR3nt: TGTGCCAGCAGCTCGGCTCTTGGGGGGGAGCTGTTTTTT; CDR3aa: CASSSALGGELFF; d_gene: .; len: 13; v_gene: TRBV5-4; abundance: .; j_gene: TRBJ2-2
CDR3nt: TGTGCCAGCAGCTTCTGGGGATCCCACTATGATGGCTACACCTTC; CDR3aa: CASSFWGSHYDGYTF; d_gene: .; len: 15; v_gene: TRBV7-9; abundance: few; j_gene: TRBJ1-2
CDR3nt: TGCGCCAGCAGCCGGGTCGGGGATGAGCAGTTCTTC; CDR3aa: CASSRVGDEQFF; d_gene: .; len: 12; v_gene: TRBV5-1; abundance: once; j_gene: TRBJ2-1
CDR3nt: TGTGCCAGCAGTTACGTATCCGGGGATAGGGACACTGAAGCTTTCTTT; CDR3aa: CASSYVSGDRDTEAFF; d_gene: .; len: 16; v_gene: TRBV6-5; abundance: .; j_gene: TRBJ1-1
CDR3nt: TGTGCCAGCAGTCTGCTAACCGACGGTGAAAAACTGTTTTTT; CDR3aa: CASSLLTDGEKLFF; d_gene: .; len: 14; v_gene: TRBV27; abundance: once; j_gene: TRBJ1-4
CDR3nt: TGTGCCAGCAGTTTCCAAACAGGGGACGCACGCGGCTACACCTTC; CDR3aa: CASSFQTGDARGYTF; d_gene: TRBD1; len: 15; v_gene: TRBV28; abundance: once; j_gene: TRBJ1-2
CDR3nt: TGTGCCAGCAGTTCACTATGGGGTCAAATTGATACGCAGTATTTT; CDR3aa: CASSSLWGQIDTQYF; d_gene: .; len: 15; v_gene: TRBV27; abundance: .; j_gene: TRBJ2-3
CDR3nt: TGTGCCAGCACCTCCGGGACAGGAATTGAAAAACTGTTTTTT; CDR3aa: CASTSGTGIEKLFF; d_gene: TRBD1; len: 14; v_gene: TRBV27; abundance: .; j_gene: TRBJ1-4
CDR3nt: TGTGCCAGCAGGGCAGGCGAGCAGTTCTTC; CDR3aa: CASRAGEQFF; d_gene: .; len: 10; v_gene: TRBV25-1; abundance: few; j_gene: TRBJ2-1
CDR3nt: TGTGCCAGCAGCTTACCAGGGGGCTGGGAGACCCAGTACTTC; CDR3aa: CASSLPGGWETQYF; d_gene: TRBD1; len: 14; v_gene: TRBV7-9; abundance: .; j_gene: TRBJ2-5
CDR3nt: TGTGCCAGCAGTGAAGGTTGGGAAACAGATACGCAGTATTTT; CDR3aa: CASSEGWETDTQYF; d_gene: .; len: 14; v_gene: TRBV6-1; abundance: .; j_gene: TRBJ2-3
CDR3nt: TGTGCCAGCAGGGGACAGGGCTACGAGCAGTACTTC; CDR3aa: CASRGQGYEQYF; d_gene: TRBD1; len: 12; v_gene: TRBV27; abundance: .; j_gene: TRBJ2-7
CDR3nt: TGTGCCAGCAGCTCGGACCGGGACAGCTCGAATCAGCCCCAGCATTTT; CDR3aa: CASSSDRDSSNQPQHF; d_gene: TRBD1; len: 16; v_gene: TRBV7-9; abundance: .; j_gene: TRBJ1-5
CDR3nt: TGTGCCAGCAGCTTAGCAACAGGGGACCGCACAGATACGCAGTATTTT; CDR3aa: CASSLATGDRTDTQYF; d_gene: TRBD1; len: 16; v_gene: TRBV7-8; abundance: .; j_gene: TRBJ2-3
CDR3nt: TGCAGCGTTGCCGGGGACAGGGGGACCTACGAGCAGTACTTC; CDR3aa: CSVAGDRGTYEQYF; d_gene: TRBD1; len: 14; v_gene: TRBV29-1; abundance: .; j_gene: TRBJ2-7
CDR3nt: TGTGCCAGTAGTCAGCGGGGAGGGGGCTACGAGCAGTACTTC; CDR3aa: CASSQRGGGYEQYF; d_gene: .; len: 14; v_gene: TRBV19; abundance: .; j_gene: TRBJ2-7
CDR3nt: TGTGCCGGCAGTTTCCTTGGGGCTGAAGCTTTCTTT; CDR3aa: CAGSFLGAEAFF; d_gene: .; len: 12; v_gene: TRBV28; abundance: .; j_gene: TRBJ1-1
CDR3nt: TGCGCCAGCAGCCAACACACGGGACTAGCGGATTACGAGCAGTACTTC; CDR3aa: CASSQHTGLADYEQYF; d_gene: TRBD2; len: 16; v_gene: TRBV4-1; abundance: once; j_gene: TRBJ2-7
CDR3nt: TGCGCCAGCAGCTGGACCGGGGGGCCCACAGATACGCAGTATTTT; CDR3aa: CASSWTGGPTDTQYF; d_gene: .; len: 15; v_gene: TRBV5-1; abundance: .; j_gene: TRBJ2-3
CDR3nt: TGTGCCAGCAGCCCAGGGAGGGTCTGGGAAAAACTGTTTTTT; CDR3aa: CASSPGRVWEKLFF; d_gene: .; len: 14; v_gene: TRBV5-6; abundance: .; j_gene: TRBJ1-4
CDR3nt: TGTGCCAGCAGTCTGCGGGGGGTCACAGATACGCAGTATTTT; CDR3aa: CASSLRGVTDTQYF; d_gene: TRBD2; len: 14; v_gene: TRBV28; abundance: .; j_gene: TRBJ2-3
CDR3nt: TGTGCCAGTAGTATGGAAACAGACTCCTACGAGCAGTACTTC; CDR3aa: CASSMETDSYEQYF; d_gene: .; len: 14; v_gene: TRBV19; abundance: few; j_gene: TRBJ2-7
CDR3nt: TGTGCCAGCAGCTTGGGGACTTCAACTAATGAAAAACTGTTTTTT; CDR3aa: CASSLGTSTNEKLFF; d_gene: .; len: 15; v_gene: TRBV5-6; abundance: once; j_gene: TRBJ1-4
CDR3nt: TGTGCCAGCAGCCTCGGACAGTCAACTAATGAAAAACTGTTTTTT; CDR3aa: CASSLGQSTNEKLFF; d_gene: .; len: 15; v_gene: TRBV7-2; abundance: .; j_gene: TRBJ1-4
CDR3nt: TGTGCCAGCAGTGTCTCGGGGGGCGCATTAGAGACCCAGTACTTC; CDR3aa: CASSVSGGALETQYF; d_gene: .; len: 15; v_gene: TRBV6-1; abundance: once; j_gene: TRBJ2-5
CDR3nt: TGTGCCACCAGCAGAGATCGGGGTGGCTATGGCTACACCTTC; CDR3aa: CATSRDRGGYGYTF; d_gene: .; len: 14; v_gene: TRBV15; abundance: .; j_gene: TRBJ1-2